Following are 16 T cell receptor beta chains from one sample sequenced in a study. TCRdb re-analysed the 5' RACE reads in MiXCR, keeping a single row per CDR3 protein. The sample consists of 6,500 to 8,500 distinct CDR3 sequences, more than 30% of them appearing once. Sequences were obtained from tumor-infiltrating memory CD4+ T cells sorted from the breast tumor. Stated subset: memory CD4+ T cells, CD4+CD45RO+CD25-. The receptor set was obtained from a female donor with breast cancer.

This clonotype was seen a few times. The chain links TRBV2 to TRBJ1-5, with D unresolved. V was shortened by 4 bases and J by 1 base, with 14 bases between the two germline ends. From germline, CDR1 is SNHLY and CDR2 FYNNEI. The CDR3 has 16 residues. CDR3 DNA: TGTGCCAGCAGTGCGTTCCGGGGTAGGAGCAATCAGCCCCAGCATTTT. This gives the protein CASSAFRGRSNQPQHF.

About this clonotype: One end of the junction fails to match germline, which may point to a read error. The rearrangement links TRBV6-2 or TRBV6-3 to TRBJ2-2, with 8 bases identical to TRBD1. In germline, CDR1 is MNHEY, CDR2 SVGEGT. The CDR3 spans 15 residues. In DNA form, the CDR3 reads TGTGCCAGCAGTTTTGGACAGGGAAGGAACGGGGAGCCGTTTTTT. Its protein product is CASSFGQGRNGEPFF.

By its share, this clonotype is medium-sized. This chain uses TRBV11-3 with TRBJ2-5; no firm D call. The CDR3 is 14 residues long. V dropped 0 bases and J dropped 2 bases, with 7 bases sitting between them. The germline gives CDR1 SGHNT, CDR2 YENEEA. CDR3 amino acids: CASSLDPRQETQYF. DNA of the CDR3: TGTGCCAGCAGCTTAGATCCCAGGCAAGAGACCCAGTACTTC.

The rearrangement uses TRBV5-1 and TRBJ2-7; the D gene is possibly TRBD1 (5 bases). Trimming pared 3 bases from V and 5 bases from J, leaving 9 bases between. This CDR3 is built from 12 residues. CDR1 is SGHRS, CDR2 YFSETQ, per germline. CDR3 in DNA: TGCGCCAGCAGCTGGCAAGGGGACGAGCAGTACTTC. It specifies CASSWQGDEQYF.

This clonotype is labeled as medium-sized (0.01 to 0.1%). The chain uses TRBV7-8 and TRBJ2-2, with D uncertain. Germline CDR1 is SGHVS and CDR2 is FQNEAQ. The CDR3 contains 16 residues. V was pared by 1 base and J by 0 bases, with 9 bases between. The CDR3 sequence is CASSLGRMANTGELFF. Here the CDR3 DNA reads TGTGCCAGCAGCTTAGGCAGGATGGCGAACACCGGGGAGCTGTTTTTT.

The genes are TRBV5-1 and TRBJ2-7, with a tentative D call TRBD1 (6 bases). Per the germline V gene, CDR1 is SGHRS and CDR2 is YFSETQ. Deletions cut 2 bases from V and 0 bases from J, with 9 bases between. CDR3 length: 14 residues. As DNA, the CDR3 is TGCGCCAGCAGCTTCGACAGGTCCTCCTACGAGCAGTACTTC. This gives the protein CASSFDRSSYEQYF.

A word on this clonotype: An end of the junction differs from the germline gene, which may be a read error. The J gene is TRBJ2-2, the V gene TRBV18; maybe TRBD2 (6 bases). CDR1 is KGHSH and CDR2 is LQKENI in the germline V gene. CDR3 length: 15 amino acids. CDR3 DNA: TGTACCAGCTCACTAGGGACTCGAAGACCGGGGGAGCTGTTTTTT. The encoded protein is CTSSLGTRRPGELFF.

Concerning this clonotype itself: The junction and the germline gene differ at one end; a read error may be behind it. The chain recombines TRBV4-2 with TRBJ1-5, with D uncertain. The CDR3 consists of 15 residues. CDR1 is LGHNA, CDR2 YNFKEQ, per germline. The DNA for the CDR3 is TGTGCCAGCAGCCAAGATAGGGAGGGCGCCCAGCCCCAGCACTTT. This translates into CASSQDREGAQPQHF.

This clonotype was seen ten or more times. The chain is built from TRBV4-1 and TRBJ2-1; the D gene is possibly TRBD2 (5 bases). CDR1 and CDR2 from the germline V gene are MGHRA and YSYEKL. This CDR3 is 18 amino acids long. Trimming removed 1 base from V and 7 bases from J, with 23 bases in between. The CDR3 coding sequence is TGCGCCAGCAGCCAAGTTCTCCTGAAGCGGACCGAGGAGAATGAGCAGTTCTTC. Protein: CASSQVLLKRTEENEQFF.

In this sample, this clonotype is medium-sized (0.01 to 0.1%). This chain joins TRBV5-1 and TRBJ2-1; D is uncertain. Germline CDR1 and CDR2: SGHRS and YFSETQ. With 6 bases removed from V and 0 bases from J, the gap between germline ends came to 13 bases. This CDR3 is 15 amino acids long. Here the CDR3 DNA reads TGCGCCAGCACCATTAGCCCTAGCTCCTACAATGAGCAGTTCTTC. Its translation: CASTISPSSYNEQFF.

V usage is TRBV7-2 and J usage is TRBJ2-5; TRBD2 matches at 11 bases. CDR1 and CDR2 (germline): SGHTA, FQGNSA. V lost 5 bases, J lost 3 bases, and 2 bases stayed unmatched. The CDR3 spans 14 residues. CDR3 residues: CASSKTSGEETQYF. DNA of the CDR3: TGTGCCAGCAGCAAGACTAGCGGGGAAGAGACCCAGTACTTC.

On this clonotype itself: With a much larger clone just one base away, this may be a read error. This chain uses TRBV4-2 with TRBJ2-7, with a possible D match to TRBD1 (5 bases). Germline V gene sequence: CDR1 LGHNA, CDR2 YNFKEQ. This CDR3 is 15 amino acids long. Here the CDR3 reads CASSPPRRATYERYF. CDR3 nucleotide sequence: TGTGCCAGCAGCCCCCCCCGCAGGGCAACCTACGAGCGGTACTTC.

The rearrangement uses TRBV29-1 and TRBJ2-7; D is possibly TRBD2 (6 bases). The CDR3 totals 12 residues. Trimming stripped 2 bases from V and 7 bases from J, with 12 bases between. CDR1 is SQVTM, CDR2 ANQGSEA, per germline. The CDR3 nucleotides read TGCAGCGTTGAAACAGATCTAGCGGAGCAGTACTTC. This sequence encodes CSVETDLAEQYF.

This clonotype was detected only a few times. The V gene is TRBV5-1, the J gene TRBJ1-1; D uncertain. The CDR3 spans 14 residues. V was trimmed by 0 bases and J by 3 bases, leaving 9 bases between them. Per germline, CDR1 SGHRS and CDR2 YFSETQ. CDR3 amino acids: CASSLGDLDTEAFF. The CDR3 nucleotides read TGCGCCAGCAGCTTGGGGGATTTGGACACTGAAGCTTTCTTT.

This clonotype has just a few counts. The V call is TRBV20-1, the J call TRBJ2-1; 7 bases are a match to TRBD2. Germline V gives CDR1 DFQATT, CDR2 SNEGSKA (reference sequence). V trimming: 1 base; J trimming: 2 bases; junction bases outside the gene matches: 11. CDR3 size: 17 residues. CDR3 coding DNA: TGCAGTGCTAGAGTAGGCGGGGGTAGCGCGGCCTACAATGAGCAGTTCTTC. It yields the protein CSARVGGGSAAYNEQFF.

This chain uses TRBV7-9 with TRBJ1-1; 7 bases align to TRBD1. Per the germline V gene, CDR1 is SEHNR and CDR2 is FQNEAQ (reference sequence). Germline trimming cut 1 base from V and 0 bases from J; bases unmatched to any gene: 2. The CDR3 loop spans 15 amino acids. The CDR3 nucleotides read TGTGCCAGCAGCTTAGGGGGGACAGTGAACACTGAAGCTTTCTTT. As protein: CASSLGGTVNTEAFF.